Sequencing of this TCR beta chain was carried out in a study of cytomegalovirus exposure and HLA in healthy donors. The study, taken as a whole, reports: Segments of the TCR beta V type were, in most cases, productive about 87% or about 30% of the time in an earlier analysis. V- and J-gene trimming of TCR beta was linked (in a later analysis) to a missense DCLRE1C variant. Some V segments could not be told apart, so they were left out, TRBV6-2 and TRBV6-3 among them.

As for this clone: Antigen specificity is unknown.

CDR1 is MNHEY and CDR2 is SMNVEV in the germline V gene (reference sequence). The junction had 10 bases not matched to a gene; V was cut back by 7 bases and J by 6 bases. This CDR3 contains 17 residues. The PCR used 60 Vbeta and 13 Jbeta primers. Clones were sequenced by immunoSEQ multiplex PCR, and TCRdb holds only the in-frame ones, with some missing. In the table there are some 200,000 clones, under 85% of which are singletons. The study sampled nominally healthy donors, though unrecorded immune exposures were likely. Sequences were obtained from PBMCs. The V gene is TRBV27, the J gene TRBJ2-1, with 15 bases identical to TRBD2. This clonotype was sampled from a man aged 45 to 65 in good health and CMV-seronegative. CDR3 protein: CASTLIRTSGRANEQFF. In DNA, the CDR3 is TGTGCCAGCACACTTATTAGGACTAGCGGGAGGGCCAATGAGCAGTTCTTC.